The text below deals with one TCR beta chain. No antigen is known for it. An end of the junction differs from the germline gene, which may be a read error. This record comes from a study of cytomegalovirus exposure and HLA in healthy donors. Study observations and caveats: The finding came from a later analysis; first-cohort TCR clusters tended to co-occur in the roughly 120 validation repertoires. Usually a TCR sequence was rare, but some public TCRs were found in many donors. Researchers counted around 180 TCR beta chains as cytomegalovirus-associated.

Clones were sequenced by immunoSEQ multiplex PCR, and TCRdb holds only the in-frame ones, with some missing. Here the sample spans about 73,000 clones, approximately 95% being singletons. Germline CDR1 MDHEN, CDR2 SYDVKM. The CDR3 is made up of 13 amino acids. The rearrangement joins TRBV28 to TRBJ1-4; D remains ambiguous. The sequence was obtained from a man aged 18 to 30 in good health and CMV-seronegative. The sequencing sample was made of PBMCs. The CDR3 sequence is CASSLRTTEKLFF. The CDR3 coding sequence is TGTGCCAGCAGTTTACGGACTACTGAAAAACTGTTTTTT. The full variable domain, in which reference TRBV28 and TRBJ1-4 provide the parts outside the CDR3, is DVKVTQSSRYLVKRTGEKVFLECVQDMDHENMFWYRQDPGLGLRLIYFSYDVKMKEKGDIPEGYSVSREKKERFSLILESASTNQTSMYLCASSLRTTEKLFFGSGTQLSVL.